These T cell receptor beta chains were read from a single sample in a study of blood T cells in healthy people across ages. One entry per CDR3 protein, called by TCRdb with MiXCR from the 5' RACE reads. The sample has about 1 million distinct CDR3 sequences, more than 40% seen once. The sequenced material came from blood. Receptor source: a woman aged 55-75 years in good health. Each CDR3 is given with its conserved first and last residue. The D gene is left open where the match is weak. Clone size appears in some rows only: once, few, many, or a class for an expanded clone.

j_call v_call clone_size d_call cdr3_nt cdr3_aa
TRBJ2-7 TRBV28 - - TGTGCCAGCACCGGATCGGTATCCTACGAGCAGTACTTC CASTGSVSYEQYF
TRBJ2-7 TRBV15 few - TGTGCCACCAGCAGAGTCCTAGGGGGAGTCTACGAGCAGTACTTC CATSRVLGGVYEQYF
TRBJ2-1 TRBV9 few TRBD2 TGTGCCAGCCGTATTCCCTCCGGGACTAGCAATGAGCAGTTCTTC CASRIPSGTSNEQFF
TRBJ2-7 TRBV28 - - TGTGCCAGCAGTTTCGGTGGGGCGCAGGGCGAGCAGTACTTC CASSFGGAQGEQYF
TRBJ2-4 TRBV15 few - TGTGCCACCAGCAGAGATGAGGGGGTAGCCAAAAACATTCAGTACTTC CATSRDEGVAKNIQYF
TRBJ2-3 TRBV7-6 few TRBD2 TGTGCCACCGAGCGGGAGCCAGGCACAGATACGCAGTATTTT CATEREPGTDTQYF
TRBJ2-7 TRBV10-3 - - TGTGCCATCAGTGAGTATAGGGAATCTGGCGAGCAGTACTTC CAISEYRESGEQYF
TRBJ2-3 TRBV12-3/TRBV12-4 few - TGTGCCAGCGTTCTCCGGGGATTCACAGATACGCAGTATTTT CASVLRGFTDTQYF
TRBJ1-6 TRBV7-8 - TRBD1 TGTGTCAGCAGCGAAAGGGGACAGGGGGTATATAATTCACCCCTCCACTTT CVSSERGQGVYNSPLHF
TRBJ2-3 TRBV20-1 few TRBD2 TGCAGTGCTGGGGGAGGGCCGAGCACAGATACGCAGTATTTT CSAGGGPSTDTQYF
TRBJ2-3 TRBV29-1 few - TGCAGCGCCTGGGGGGGGCAGGGTTTCACAGATACGCAGTATTTT CSAWGGQGFTDTQYF
TRBJ2-7 TRBV7-2 many - TGTGCCAGCAGCTGGGGCGGAACCTACGAGCAGTACTTC CASSWGGTYEQYF
TRBJ1-1 TRBV3-1 - TRBD1 TGTGCCAGCAGCCCCCGAAGGGACAGGAACACTGAAGCTTTCTTT CASSPRRDRNTEAFF
TRBJ2-7 TRBV28 - - TGCGCCGGCACCCAAGAGCACGAGCAGTACTTC CAGTQEHEQYF
TRBJ2-1 TRBV20-1 - TRBD2 TGCAGTGCCACCCCGACTAGCGGGAGGGCCGGCTCCTACAATGAGCAGTTCTTC CSATPTSGRAGSYNEQFF
TRBJ1-1 TRBV20-1 - - TGCAGTGGCCCCCCTATTATAACTGAAGCTTTCTTT CSGPPIITEAFF
TRBJ2-3 TRBV2 - - TGTGCCAGCTTTGCACTACGGCTCACAGATACGCAGTATTTT CASFALRLTDTQYF
TRBJ2-1 TRBV11-2 - TRBD2 TGTGCCAGCAGCCCACGACTAGCGGGGGATGCGCTGAGCTCCTACAATGAGCAGTTCTTC CASSPRLAGDALSSYNEQFF
TRBJ1-1 TRBV5-1 - TRBD1 TGCGCCAGCAGCATCGGACAGGGGGTTATCACTGAGGCTTTCTTT CASSIGQGVITEAFF
TRBJ2-7 TRBV9 - - TGTGCCAGCAGCGGTGGTGGGAACGGAGGGCAGTACTTC CASSGGGNGGQYF
TRBJ2-1 TRBV6-1 - TRBD2 TGTGCCAGCAGTCCCCTTTTTAGCGGGAGGAATGAGCAGTTCTTC CASSPLFSGRNEQFF
TRBJ2-7 TRBV29-1 many - TGCAGCGCGGACAGTGACTCCTACGAGCAGTACTTC CSADSDSYEQYF
TRBJ2-5 TRBV27 - - TGTGCCAGTCGCACTCTTCAGGAAGAGACCCAGTACTTC CASRTLQEETQYF